This T cell receptor (beta chain) is from a study of vaccination and CD4 T cells after COVID-19. Whole-study context: The peptides that stimulated the cells were overlapping spike peptides from SARS-CoV-2, HCoV-NL63, HCoV-OC43 and HCoV-229E.

By sample fraction, this clonotype is medium-sized. Its antigen is as yet unknown. The Oncomine TCR Beta short-read assay was applied to DNA of cultured CD4+ T cells. MiXCR, run by TCRdb on the PCR reads, gives a single entry per CDR3 protein. The sample consists of around 6,800 distinct CDR3 sequences, 60% to 80% of them appearing once. With 7 bases clipped from V and 8 bases from J, the junction kept 16 bases outside the gene matches. Per germline, CDR1 SNHLY and CDR2 FYNNEI. This CDR3 spans 17 amino acids. Noted treatment: approximately 9-day PBMC culture with coronavirus spike peptide pools or control peptides (ViraFEST assay).

J is TRBJ2-2 and V is TRBV2; 10 positions agree with TRBD2. This TCR derives from a human donor who had recovered from COVID-19. The specimen sequenced was CD4+ T cells from blood, cultured in vitro. CDR3 amino acids: CASIRTTSGETRGELFF. The CDR3 region has the DNA TGTGCCAGCATTCGAACTACTAGCGGGGAAACGAGGGGGGAGCTGTTTTTT.